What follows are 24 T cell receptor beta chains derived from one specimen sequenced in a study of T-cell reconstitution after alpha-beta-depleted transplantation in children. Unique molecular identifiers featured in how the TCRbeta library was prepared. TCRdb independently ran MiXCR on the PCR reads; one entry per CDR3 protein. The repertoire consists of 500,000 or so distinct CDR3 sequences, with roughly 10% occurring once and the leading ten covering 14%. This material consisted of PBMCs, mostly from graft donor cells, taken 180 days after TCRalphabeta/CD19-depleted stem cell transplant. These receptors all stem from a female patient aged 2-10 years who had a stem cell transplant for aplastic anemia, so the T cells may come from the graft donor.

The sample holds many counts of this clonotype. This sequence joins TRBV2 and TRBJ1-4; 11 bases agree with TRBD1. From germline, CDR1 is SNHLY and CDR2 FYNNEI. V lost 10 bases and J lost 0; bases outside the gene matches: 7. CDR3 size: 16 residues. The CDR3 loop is CATRGTGGPTNEKLFF. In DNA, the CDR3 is TGTGCCACCCGGGGGACAGGGGGACCAACTAATGAAAAACTGTTTTTT.

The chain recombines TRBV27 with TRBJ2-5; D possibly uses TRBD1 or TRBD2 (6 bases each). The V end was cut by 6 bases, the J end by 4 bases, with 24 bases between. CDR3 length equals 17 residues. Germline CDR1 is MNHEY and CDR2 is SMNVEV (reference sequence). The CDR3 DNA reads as TGTGCCAGCAGATCCGGAGGGAAGGGGGTTTCGGGAGAGACCCAGTACTTC. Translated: CASRSGGKGVSGETQYF.

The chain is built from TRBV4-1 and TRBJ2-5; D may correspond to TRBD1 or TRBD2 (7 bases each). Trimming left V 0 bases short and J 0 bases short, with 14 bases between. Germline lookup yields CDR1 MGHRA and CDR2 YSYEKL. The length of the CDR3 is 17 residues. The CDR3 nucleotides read TGCGCCAGCAGCCAAGACGGGCAGGGGGGGTACCAAGAGACCCAGTACTTC. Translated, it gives CASSQDGQGGYQETQYF.

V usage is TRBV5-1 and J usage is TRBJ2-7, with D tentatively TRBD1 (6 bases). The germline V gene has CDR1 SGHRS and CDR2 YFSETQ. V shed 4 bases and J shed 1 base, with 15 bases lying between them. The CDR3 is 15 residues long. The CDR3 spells CASSPLADRSYEQYF. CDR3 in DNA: TGCGCCAGCAGCCCTCTCGCCGACAGGTCCTACGAGCAGTACTTC.

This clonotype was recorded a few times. CDR3 nucleotides: TGCAGTGCCGTCTCTGCACAGATGCAAGAGACCCAGTACTTC. Amino acid sequence: CSAVSAQMQETQYF. This chain connects TRBV20-1 to TRBJ2-5; D unresolved. The length of the CDR3 is 14 residues. Per the germline V gene, CDR1 is DFQATT and CDR2 is SNEGSKA (reference sequence). V lost 6 bases, J lost 2 bases, and 16 bases lay in between.

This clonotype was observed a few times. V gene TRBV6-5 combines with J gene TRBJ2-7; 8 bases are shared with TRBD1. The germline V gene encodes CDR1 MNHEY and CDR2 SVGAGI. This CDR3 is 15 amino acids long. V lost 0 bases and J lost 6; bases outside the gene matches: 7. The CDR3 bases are TGTGCCAGCAGTTACTCTTCCAGGGGGCCCCTCGAGCAGTACTTC. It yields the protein CASSYSSRGPLEQYF.

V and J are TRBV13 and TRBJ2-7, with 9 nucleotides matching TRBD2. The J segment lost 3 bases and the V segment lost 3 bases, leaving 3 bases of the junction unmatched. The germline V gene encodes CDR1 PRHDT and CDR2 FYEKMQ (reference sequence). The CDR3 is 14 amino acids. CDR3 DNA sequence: TGTGCCAGCAGCTTCCGGACTAGCGACTACGAGCAGTACTTC. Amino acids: CASSFRTSDYEQYF.

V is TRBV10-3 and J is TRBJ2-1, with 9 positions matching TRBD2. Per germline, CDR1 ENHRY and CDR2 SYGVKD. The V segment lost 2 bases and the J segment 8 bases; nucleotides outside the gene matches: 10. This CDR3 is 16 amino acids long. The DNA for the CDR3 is TGTGCCATCAGTGAGGGCGGGAGGGCCCTCTCCTATGAGCAGTTCTTC. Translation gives CAISEGGRALSYEQFF.

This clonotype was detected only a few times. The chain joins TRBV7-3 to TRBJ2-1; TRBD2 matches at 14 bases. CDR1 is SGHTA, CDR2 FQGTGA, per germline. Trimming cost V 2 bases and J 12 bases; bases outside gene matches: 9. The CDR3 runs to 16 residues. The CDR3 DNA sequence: TGTGCCAGCAGCTTACCCCCGGGGACTAGCGGGGGCCGGCAGTTCTTC. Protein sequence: CASSLPPGTSGGRQFF.

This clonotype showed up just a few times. This chain's CDR3 is CASSQEKGAFGNIQYF. The CDR3 coding sequence is TGTGCCAGCAGCCAAGAAAAGGGGGCTTTCGGAAACATTCAGTACTTC. The chain has TRBV14 and TRBJ2-4, with TRBD1 identical over 7 bases. The V and J ends lost 0 bases and 6 bases, in that order; junction bases with no gene match: 8. The V gene's germline CDR1 is SGHDN and CDR2 FVKESK. CDR3 length: 16 amino acids.

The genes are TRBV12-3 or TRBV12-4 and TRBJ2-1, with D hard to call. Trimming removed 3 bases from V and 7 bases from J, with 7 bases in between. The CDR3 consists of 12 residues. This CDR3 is CASSLGMNEQFF. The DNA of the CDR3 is TGTGCCAGCAGTTTGGGGATGAATGAGCAGTTCTTC.

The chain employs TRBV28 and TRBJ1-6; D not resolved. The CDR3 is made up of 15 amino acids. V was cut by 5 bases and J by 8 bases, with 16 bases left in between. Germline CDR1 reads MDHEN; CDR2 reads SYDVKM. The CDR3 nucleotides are TGTGCCAGCAGTAAGACGTCTTATTGGGATTCACCCCTCCACTTT. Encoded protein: CASSKTSYWDSPLHF.

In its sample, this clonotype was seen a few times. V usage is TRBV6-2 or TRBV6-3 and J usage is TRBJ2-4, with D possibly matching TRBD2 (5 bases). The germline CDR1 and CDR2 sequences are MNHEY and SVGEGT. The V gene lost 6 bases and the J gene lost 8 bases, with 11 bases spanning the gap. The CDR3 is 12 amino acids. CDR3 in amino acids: CASRADRDIQYF. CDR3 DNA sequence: TGTGCCAGCAGAGCGGATCGGGACATTCAGTACTTC.

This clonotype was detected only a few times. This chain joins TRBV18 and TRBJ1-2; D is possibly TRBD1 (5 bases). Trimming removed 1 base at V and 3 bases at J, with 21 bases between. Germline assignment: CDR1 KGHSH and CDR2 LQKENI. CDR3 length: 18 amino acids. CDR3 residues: CASSPRLGEYSGDYGYTF. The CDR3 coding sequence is TGTGCCAGCTCACCACGCTTGGGGGAATATTCCGGCGACTATGGCTACACCTTC.

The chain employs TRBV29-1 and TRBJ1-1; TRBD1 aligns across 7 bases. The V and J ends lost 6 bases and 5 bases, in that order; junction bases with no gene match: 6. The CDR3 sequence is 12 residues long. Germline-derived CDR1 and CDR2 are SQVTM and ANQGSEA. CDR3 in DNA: TGCAGCGTGACAGGGCCGGGGACTGAAGCTTTCTTT. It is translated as CSVTGPGTEAFF.

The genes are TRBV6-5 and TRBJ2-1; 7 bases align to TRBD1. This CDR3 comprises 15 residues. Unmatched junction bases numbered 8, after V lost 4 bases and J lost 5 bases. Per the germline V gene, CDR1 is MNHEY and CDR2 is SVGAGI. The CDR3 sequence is CASSSTGASHNEQFF. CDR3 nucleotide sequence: TGTGCCAGCAGTTCTACAGGGGCTAGCCACAATGAGCAGTTCTTC.

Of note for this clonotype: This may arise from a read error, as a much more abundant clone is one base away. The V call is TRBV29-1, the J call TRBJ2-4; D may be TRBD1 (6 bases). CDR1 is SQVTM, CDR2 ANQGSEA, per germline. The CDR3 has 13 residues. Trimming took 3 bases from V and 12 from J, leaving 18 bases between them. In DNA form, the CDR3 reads TGCAGCGTTGAGGAGGACAGAGGCTACAGTCAGTACTTC. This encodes CSVEEDRGYSQYF.

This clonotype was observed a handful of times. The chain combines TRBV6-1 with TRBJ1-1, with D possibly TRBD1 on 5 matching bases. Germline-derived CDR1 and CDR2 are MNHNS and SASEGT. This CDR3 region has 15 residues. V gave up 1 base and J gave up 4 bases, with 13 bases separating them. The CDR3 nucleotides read TGTGCCAGCAGTGAAGATCCGGGGCGAGGCACTGAAGCTTTCTTT. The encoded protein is CASSEDPGRGTEAFF.

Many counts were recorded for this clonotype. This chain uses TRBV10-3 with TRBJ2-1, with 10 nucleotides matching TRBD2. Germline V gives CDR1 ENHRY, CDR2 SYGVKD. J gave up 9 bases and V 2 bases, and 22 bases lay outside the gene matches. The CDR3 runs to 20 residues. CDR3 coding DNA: TGTGCCATCAGTGAGCGCCGGGACACTATGTGGCTAGCGGGAGAGCGTGAGCAGTTCTTC. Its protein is CAISERRDTMWLAGEREQFF.

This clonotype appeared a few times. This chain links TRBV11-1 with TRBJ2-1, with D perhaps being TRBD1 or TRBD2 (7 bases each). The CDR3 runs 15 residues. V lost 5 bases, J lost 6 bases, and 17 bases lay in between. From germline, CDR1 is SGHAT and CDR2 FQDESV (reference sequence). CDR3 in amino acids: CASSQEPRGGNEQFF. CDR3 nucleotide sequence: TGTGCCAGCAGCCAAGAGCCCAGGGGGGGCAATGAGCAGTTCTTC.

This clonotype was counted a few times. The CDR3 here is CASSQVLFPGGDEQYF. The CDR3 bases are TGCGCCAGCAGCCAAGTTTTGTTTCCGGGCGGCGACGAGCAGTACTTC. J is TRBJ2-7 and V is TRBV4-1; no reliable D call. V lost 1 base and J 5 bases, leaving 18 bases between the germline ends. CDR1 is MGHRA, CDR2 YSYEKL, per germline. The CDR3 runs 16 residues.

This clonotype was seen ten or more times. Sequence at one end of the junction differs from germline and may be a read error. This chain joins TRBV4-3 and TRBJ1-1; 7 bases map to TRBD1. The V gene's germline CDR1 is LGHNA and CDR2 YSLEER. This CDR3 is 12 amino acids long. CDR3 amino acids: CASSQDGNDRAF. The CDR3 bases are TGCGCCAGCAGCCAAGATGGTAATGACAGGGCCTTT.

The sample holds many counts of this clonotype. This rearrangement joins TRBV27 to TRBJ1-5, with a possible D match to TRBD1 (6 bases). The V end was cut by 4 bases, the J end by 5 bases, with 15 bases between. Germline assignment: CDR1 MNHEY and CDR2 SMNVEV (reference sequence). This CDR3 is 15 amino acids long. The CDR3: CASSSAGVIDQPQHF. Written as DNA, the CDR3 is TGTGCCAGCAGTTCGGCAGGGGTGATTGATCAGCCCCAGCATTTT.

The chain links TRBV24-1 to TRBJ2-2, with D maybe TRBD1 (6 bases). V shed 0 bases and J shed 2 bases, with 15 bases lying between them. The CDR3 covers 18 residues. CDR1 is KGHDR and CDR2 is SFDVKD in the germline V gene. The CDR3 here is CATSDLGGNRENTGELFF. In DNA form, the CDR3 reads TGTGCCACCAGTGATTTGGGTGGAAACAGGGAAAACACCGGGGAGCTGTTTTTT.